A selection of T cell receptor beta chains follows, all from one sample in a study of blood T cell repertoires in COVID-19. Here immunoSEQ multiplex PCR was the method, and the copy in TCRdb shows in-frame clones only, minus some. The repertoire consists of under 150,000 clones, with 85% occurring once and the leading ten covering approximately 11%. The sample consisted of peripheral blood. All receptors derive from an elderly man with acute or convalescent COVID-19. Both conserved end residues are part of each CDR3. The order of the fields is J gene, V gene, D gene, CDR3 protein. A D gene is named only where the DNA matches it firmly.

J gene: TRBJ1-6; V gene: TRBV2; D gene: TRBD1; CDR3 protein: CASRLGLGQGRSPLHF
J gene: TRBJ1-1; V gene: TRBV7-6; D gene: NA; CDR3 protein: CASSVTGGTEAFF
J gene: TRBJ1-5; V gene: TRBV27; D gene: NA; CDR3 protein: CASSRLQGGDQPQHF
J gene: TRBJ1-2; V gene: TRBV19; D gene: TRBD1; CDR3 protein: CASSISDRDGYTF
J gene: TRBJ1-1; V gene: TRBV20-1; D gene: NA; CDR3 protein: CSAPRGNEAFF
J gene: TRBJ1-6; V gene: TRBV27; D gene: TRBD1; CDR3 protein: CASTQQGSNSPLHF
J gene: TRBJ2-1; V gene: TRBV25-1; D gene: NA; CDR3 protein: CASNLSRDIDNEQFF
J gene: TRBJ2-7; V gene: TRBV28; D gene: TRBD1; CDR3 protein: CASSTRWTGSYYEQYF
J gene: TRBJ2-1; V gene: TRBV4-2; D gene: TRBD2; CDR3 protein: CASSRELAGGPEEQFF
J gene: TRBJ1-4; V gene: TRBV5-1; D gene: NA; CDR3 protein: CASSLGGLGEKLFF
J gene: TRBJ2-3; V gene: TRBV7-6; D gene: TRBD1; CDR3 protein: CASSLAGQGKTDTQYF
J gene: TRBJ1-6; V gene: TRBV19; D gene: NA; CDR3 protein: CASSNGQHNSPLHF
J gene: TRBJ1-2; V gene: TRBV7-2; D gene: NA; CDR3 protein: CASSLTGLFYGYTF
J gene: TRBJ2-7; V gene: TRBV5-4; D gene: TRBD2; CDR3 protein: CASSHVAGGYEQYF
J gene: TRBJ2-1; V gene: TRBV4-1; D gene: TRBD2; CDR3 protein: CASSQGPGGRYNEQFF